The 24 T cell receptor beta chains below come from one sample, sequenced in a study of blood T cell repertoires in COVID-19 (dated by TCRdb to between 2020 and 2021). The library was obtained by the immunoSEQ multiplex PCR assay. Held by TCRdb, this immuneACCESS table contains in-frame sequences only and omits some clones. Under half of the omission traces to an unresolved V gene where checked; the cause of the rest is unknown. The sample has fewer than 350,000 clones on record, more than 75% of them singletons. The top ten clonotypes cover 2% of the sample. Sample: PBMCs or T cells enriched from blood (not recorded which). All receptors derive from a woman aged 55-69 years in a cohort exposed to, infected with or recovered from COVID-19 (not recorded which).

The chain uses TRBV19 and TRBJ2-3; the D is unclear. The CDR3 runs to 13 residues. Trimming removed 4 bases at V and 4 bases at J, with 9 bases between. Germline V gives CDR1 LNHDA, CDR2 SQIVND (reference sequence). DNA for the CDR3: TGTGCCAGTAGTAATAGATTTGCAGATACGCAGTATTTT. The encoded protein is CASSNRFADTQYF.

The V and J genes are TRBV10-1 and TRBJ1-1; D uncertain. Trimming removed 2 bases at V and 7 bases at J, with 8 bases between. Per the germline V gene, CDR1 is WNHNN and CDR2 is SYGVQD (reference sequence). This CDR3 has 12 amino acids. Written as DNA, the CDR3 is TGCGCCAGCAGTGAGACGCCAGGTGAAGCTTTCTTT. Encoded protein: CASSETPGEAFF.

The chain has TRBV2 and TRBJ2-7, with 9 nucleotides matching TRBD1. The J segment lost 2 bases and the V segment lost 7 bases, leaving 6 bases of the junction unmatched. Germline loops: CDR1 SNHLY, CDR2 FYNNEI. The CDR3 runs 14 residues. CDR3 coding DNA: TGTGCCAGCATACGGGACAGGGCAGCCTACGAGCAGTACTTC. Translated: CASIRDRAAYEQYF.

This chain uses TRBV19 with TRBJ2-7; 7 bases agree with TRBD1. Germline lookup yields CDR1 LNHDA and CDR2 SQIVND (reference sequence). The CDR3 consists of 15 residues. Trimming removed 5 bases from V and 0 bases from J; junction bases left unmatched: 7. The CDR3 is CASSQDRTRSYEQYF. CDR3 DNA sequence: TGTGCCAGTAGTCAGGACAGGACCCGCTCCTACGAGCAGTACTTC.

This clone was observed a few times. This chain links TRBV6-5 with TRBJ2-3; possibly TRBD1 for D (5 bases). Between the trimmed V and J ends, which lost 1 base and 0 bases, there was a span of 8 bases. Germline V gene lookup returns CDR1 MNHEY and CDR2 SVGAGI. The CDR3 spans 15 residues. The CDR3 DNA sequence: TGTGCCAGCAGTTACTACAGGAGTAGCACAGATACGCAGTATTTT. Protein sequence: CASSYYRSSTDTQYF.

This sequence joins TRBV7-2 and TRBJ2-7; D remains unclear. Trimming took 6 bases from V and 7 from J, leaving 13 bases between them. CDR3 length: 12 amino acids. Germline V gives CDR1 SGHTA, CDR2 FQGNSA. This CDR3 is CASSYVQREQYF. The CDR3 nucleotides read TGTGCCAGCAGTTATGTCCAGAGGGAGCAGTACTTC.

The rearrangement links TRBV6-5 to TRBJ1-1, with D perhaps matching TRBD1 (5 bases). Germline assignment: CDR1 MNHEY and CDR2 SVGAGI. The CDR3 is 12 residues long. V was cut by 2 bases and J by 8 bases, with 9 bases left in between. The CDR3 nucleotides read TGTGCCAGCAGTTACAGGGGTCAGGAAGCTTTCTTT. Encoded protein: CASSYRGQEAFF.

V and J are TRBV7-6 and TRBJ2-1; D is uncertain. V lost 1 base and J lost 4, with 11 bases in between. The CDR3 is 15 amino acids. Germline loops: CDR1 SGHVS, CDR2 FNYEAQ. The CDR3, as DNA: TGTGCCAGCAGCTTAGGGATCGGCGGATACAATGAGCAGTTCTTC. Translation gives CASSLGIGGYNEQFF.

About this clone itself: Germline and junction disagree at one end, which may indicate a read error. The chain employs TRBV7-7 and TRBJ2-3; tentative D call: TRBD2 (7 bases). Germline V gene data show CDR1 as SSHAT and CDR2 as FNYEAQ (reference sequence). CDR3 length: 15 residues. The chain's CDR3 is CASSLNPGGSDTQYF. CDR3 DNA: TGTGCTAGCAGCTTAAATCCGGGGGGCTCAGATACGCAGTATTTT.

This chain joins TRBV5-4 and TRBJ2-1, with 12 bases lining up with TRBD1. J gave up 8 bases and V 5 bases, and 8 bases lay outside the gene matches. There are 15 residues in the CDR3. The V gene's germline CDR1 is SGHNT and CDR2 YYREEE (reference sequence). CDR3 nucleotides: TGTGCCAGCAGACAGCGAGGGACAGGGGGCGATGAGCAGTTCTTC. It codes for CASRQRGTGGDEQFF.

In its sample, this clone was seen a few times. The chain couples TRBV4-3 to TRBJ2-3; no reliable D call. Trimming left V 5 bases short and J 0 bases short, with 18 bases between. This CDR3 comprises 17 residues. The germline V gene encodes CDR1 LGHNA and CDR2 YSLEER. The CDR3 DNA reads TGCGCCAGCAGCGTCAGCCTAAGTAGCTCTAGCACAGATACGCAGTATTTT. Translation: CASSVSLSSSSTDTQYF.

CDR3 sequence (DNA): TGTGCCAGCAGCTCTCAAACCCCCGGGTGGCCCCGTGGCGAGCAGTACTTC. Its protein is CASSSQTPGWPRGEQYF. The chain joins TRBV7-3 to TRBJ2-7; D is unresolved. This CDR3 comprises 17 residues. The germline CDR1 and CDR2 sequences are SGHTA and FQGTGA. The germline V and J ends were trimmed by 4 bases and 6 bases, with 25 bases remaining between them.

The V gene is TRBV19, the J gene TRBJ1-3; 9 bases map to TRBD1. This CDR3 spans 14 amino acids. With V trimmed by 7 bases and J by 5 bases, 6 bases remained unmatched. The germline V gene encodes CDR1 LNHDA and CDR2 SQIVND (reference sequence). The CDR3 loop reads CASMDRGQRNTIYF. CDR3 DNA sequence: TGTGCCAGTATGGACAGGGGACAGCGAAACACCATATATTTT.

This sequence joins TRBV1 and TRBJ2-5; TRBD2, the D gene given by the table, was not confirmed from the DNA. TRBV1 is designated a pseudogene. The CDR3 totals 15 residues. This CDR3 reads CTSSQRLAGVKTQYF. The CDR3 coding sequence is TGCACCAGCAGCCAGCGACTAGCGGGAGTGAAGACCCAGTACTTC.

About this clone: The sample carries other DNA sequences with the same CDR3. The chain uses TRBV6-1 and TRBJ2-7; D uncertain. The CDR3 extends over 12 amino acids. Germline values: CDR1 MNHNS, CDR2 SASEGT. V lost 1 base, J lost 3 bases, and 4 bases lay in between. The CDR3 region has the DNA TGTGCCAGCAGTGAAGTCCGCTACGAGCAGTACTTC. Amino acids: CASSEVRYEQYF.

The V and J genes are TRBV7-2 and TRBJ2-5; 7 nucleotides line up with TRBD1. Germline lookup yields CDR1 SGHTA and CDR2 FQGNSA. V was clipped by 5 bases and J by 5 bases; unmatched bases: 8. The CDR3 totals 14 residues. CDR3 nucleotides: TGTGCCAGCAGCCAGACAGGGTCTTCGGAGACCCAGTACTTC. It specifies CASSQTGSSETQYF. Based on the CDR3 plus reference TRBV7-2 and TRBJ2-5, the full variable domain is GAGVSQSPSNKVTEKGKDVELRCDPISGHTALYWYRQSLGQGLEFLIYFQGNSAPDKSGLPSDRFSAERTGGSVSTLTIQRTQQEDSAVYLCASSQTGSSETQYFGPGTRLLVL.

The chain is built from TRBV5-1 and TRBJ1-2, with 8 bases that match TRBD1. The CDR3 totals 15 residues. Trimming took 0 bases from V and 7 from J; bases not matched to a gene: 8. Germline CDR1 reads SGHRS; CDR2 reads YFSETQ. For the CDR3, the DNA is TGCGCCAGCAGCTTGGATATAGACAGGGGAGCTGGCTACACCTTC. Protein: CASSLDIDRGAGYTF.

V gene TRBV18 combines with J gene TRBJ2-2, with TRBD2 matching over 8 bases. V lost 1 base, J lost 4 bases, and 5 bases stayed unmatched. The germline gives CDR1 KGHSH, CDR2 LQKENI. The CDR3 totals 16 residues. The CDR3 protein is CASSPQAGVGTGELFF. The DNA of the CDR3 is TGTGCCAGCTCACCACAAGCGGGAGTTGGCACCGGGGAGCTGTTTTTT.

The CDR3 sequence is CASRVTGPMNTEAFF. The CDR3 coding sequence is TGTGCCAGCAGGGTGACAGGACCCATGAACACTGAAGCTTTCTTT. This rearrangement joins TRBV28 to TRBJ1-1; D may be TRBD1 (6 bases). Trimming stripped 6 bases from V and 0 bases from J, with 14 bases between. The CDR3 totals 15 residues. Germline CDR1 reads MDHEN; CDR2 reads SYDVKM.

The rearrangement uses TRBV18 and TRBJ1-5; D not resolved. Trimming removed 3 bases from V and 0 bases from J, with 6 bases in between. CDR1 and CDR2 from the germline V gene are KGHSH and LQKENI. This CDR3 contains 14 residues. CDR3 nucleotides: TGTGCCAGCTCACCTCAGAATAGCAATCAGCCCCAGCATTTT. Translating it yields CASSPQNSNQPQHF.

The rearrangement uses TRBV5-1 and TRBJ2-2; 10 bases fit TRBD2. The CDR3 is 16 amino acids. The V gene's germline CDR1 is SGHRS and CDR2 YFSETQ. Unmatched junction bases numbered 9, after V lost 6 bases and J lost 4 bases. CDR3 sequence: CASIRGAGGPTGELFF. DNA of the CDR3: TGCGCCAGCATCCGGGGAGCGGGAGGGCCCACCGGGGAGCTGTTTTTT.

In nucleotides, the CDR3 is TGTGCCAGCAGTTTTACTTATTCACCCCTCCACTTT. Its protein is CASSFTYSPLHF. V is TRBV6-2 or TRBV6-3 and J is TRBJ1-6; D gene ambiguous. The CDR3 runs 12 residues. Germline loops: CDR1 MNHEY, CDR2 SVGEGT. Trimming stripped 4 bases from V and 8 bases from J, with 6 bases between.

V and J are TRBV6-2 or TRBV6-3 and TRBJ2-5; TRBD1 is a possible D gene (5 bases). Trimming stripped 2 bases from V and 6 bases from J, with 16 bases between. CDR1 is MNHEY and CDR2 is SVGEGT in the germline V gene. The CDR3 length is 15 residues. The CDR3 DNA follows: TGTGCCAGCAGTTACAATTCGGCAGGGCGGAAGACCCAGTACTTC. It codes for CASSYNSAGRKTQYF.

This chain joins TRBV14 and TRBJ2-7; D is unresolved. The germline gives CDR1 SGHDN, CDR2 FVKESK. The CDR3 extends over 16 amino acids. V gave up 0 bases and J gave up 3 bases, with 15 bases separating them. The DNA of the CDR3 is TGTGCCAGCAGCCAAGATTACACCCAGGATCGCTACGAGCAGTACTTC. Its translation is CASSQDYTQDRYEQYF.